These T cell receptor beta chains were read from a single sample in a study of CD8+ T cells in alopecia areata. TCRdb's table, derived via immunoSEQ multiplex PCR, lists solely in-frame clones and lacks some. The data show some 150,000 clones, with about 50% seen just once and less than 20% held by the top ten. The sample was CD8+ T cells sorted from blood, taken at week 0. These receptors originate from a human donor with alopecia areata. The CDR3 runs from the conserved cysteine through the conserved F or W. Each record gives: clone size, V gene, J gene, D gene, CDR3 protein, CDR3 DNA. D genes are given only for firm matches. Clone sizes are given selectively: once, few, many, or a class where the clone is expanded.

NA	TRBV28	TRBJ1-6	NA	CASSQDASLLDSPLHF	TGTGCCAGCAGTCAAGACGCGAGTTTGCTGGATTCACCCCTCCACTTT
few	TRBV27	TRBJ2-1	TRBD2	CASTSGGPEQFF	TGTGCCAGCACTAGCGGGGGGCCAGAGCAGTTCTTC
NA	TRBV7-9	TRBJ2-3	TRBD1	CASSTETGGSTDTQYF	TGTGCCAGCAGCACCGAGACAGGGGGCTCGACAGATACGCAGTATTTT
many	TRBV14	TRBJ2-1	TRBD2	CASSQPGLAYNEQFF	TGTGCCAGCAGCCAACCGGGACTAGCGTACAATGAGCAGTTCTTC
NA	TRBV27	TRBJ1-1	TRBD1	CASSSGGTEAFF	TGTGCCAGCAGTTCAGGGGGCACTGAAGCTTTCTTT
NA	TRBV7-3	TRBJ2-3	TRBD2	CASSPTSGAADTQYF	TGTGCCAGCAGCCCGACTAGCGGGGCGGCAGATACGCAGTATTTT
NA	TRBV7-2	TRBJ2-4	NA	CASRSGNIQYF	TGTGCCAGCCGGAGCGGTAACATTCAGTACTTC
few	TRBV2	TRBJ1-6	NA	CASSRLGGSPLHF	TGTGCCAGCAGCCGCCTGGGGGGATCACCCCTCCACTTT
NA	TRBV4-1	TRBJ2-7	TRBD2	CASSQAGGSYEQYF	TGCGCCAGCAGCCAAGCGGGGGGTTCCTACGAGCAGTACTTC
NA	TRBV7-2	TRBJ1-6	NA	CASSLEAPEVPNSPLHF	TGTGCCAGCAGCTTAGAGGCCCCAGAGGTTCCGAATTCACCCCTCCACTTT
NA	TRBV7-6	TRBJ2-3	TRBD1	CASSKTGGFGTDTQYF	TGTGCCAGCAGCAAAACAGGGGGCTTCGGCACAGATACGCAGTATTTT
NA	TRBV4-1	TRBJ1-4	TRBD1	CASSSAQGGKLFF	TGCGCCAGCAGCTCAGCTCAGGGGGGAAAACTGTTTTTT
few	TRBV13	TRBJ1-6	NA	CASSFSGSPLHF	TGTGCCAGCAGCTTCTCAGGGTCACCCCTCCACTTT
NA	TRBV25-1	TRBJ1-1	NA	CASSVPGAEAFF	TGTGCCAGCAGTGTACCGGGAGCTGAAGCTTTCTTT
few	TRBV28	TRBJ2-5	TRBD1	CASSIPGQGFSETQYF	TGTGCCAGCAGTATTCCGGGACAGGGGTTCTCAGAGACCCAGTACTTC
NA	TRBV4-3	TRBJ1-4	NA	CASSQDFPFNGNEKLFF	TGCGCCAGCAGCCAAGATTTCCCGTTTAATGGCAATGAAAAACTGTTTTTT
few	TRBV5-4	TRBJ1-6	TRBD1	CASSLWDRGSPLHF	TGTGCCAGCAGCTTGTGGGACAGGGGGTCACCCCTCCACTTT
NA	TRBV19	TRBJ2-7	NA	CASSPGPLYEQYF	TGTGCCAGTAGCCCGGGACCTCTCTACGAGCAGTACTTC
few	TRBV30	TRBJ1-1	NA	CAWSDKWGNTEAFF	TGTGCCTGGAGTGACAAATGGGGAAACACTGAAGCTTTCTTT
few	TRBV10-3	TRBJ2-7	NA	CAIRPQDLPYEQYF	TGTGCCATCAGGCCACAGGACCTTCCCTACGAGCAGTACTTC
few	TRBV5-6	TRBJ2-2	NA	CASSLYYLPGELFF	TGTGCCAGCAGCTTGTATTACCTCCCCGGGGAGCTGTTTTTT
NA	TRBV7-6	TRBJ1-1	NA	CASSLGAKTEAFF	TGTGCCAGCAGCTTAGGGGCTAAAACTGAAGCTTTCTTT
NA	TRBV29-1	TRBJ1-2	NA	CSVPGVHYGYTF	TGCAGCGTTCCAGGGGTTCACTATGGCTACACCTTC
few	TRBV7-9	TRBJ2-7	NA	CASSLYGEDWDEQYF	TGTGCCAGCAGCTTATACGGGGAAGATTGGGACGAGCAGTACTTC
NA	TRBV5-6	TRBJ2-7	TRBD1	CASSTGVGGYEQYF	TGTGCCAGCAGCACAGGGGTGGGTGGGTACGAGCAGTACTTC
NA	TRBV30	TRBJ2-7	NA	CACLGLPNYEQYF	TGTGCCTGCCTGGGACTCCCGAATTACGAGCAGTACTTC
NA	TRBV30	TRBJ1-2	NA	CAWSVVGSTAYGYTF	TGTGCCTGGAGTGTAGTAGGGAGTACTGCCTATGGCTACACCTTC
many	TRBV9	TRBJ1-1	TRBD1	CASSSGQGNTEAFF	TGTGCCAGCAGCTCGGGACAGGGGAACACTGAAGCTTTCTTT
NA	TRBV29-1	TRBJ2-2	TRBD2	CSVGTSDAGELFF	TGCAGCGTCGGGACTAGCGACGCCGGGGAGCTGTTTTTT
few	TRBV14	TRBJ1-1	TRBD1	CASSQGYRGTEAFF	TGTGCCAGCAGCCAAGGCTACAGGGGAACTGAAGCTTTCTTT
NA	TRBV5-6	TRBJ2-7	NA	CASSLALGGRHEQYF	TGTGCCAGCAGCTTGGCCTTAGGAGGGCGGCACGAGCAGTACTTC
NA	TRBV9	TRBJ1-4	NA	CASSSGRGEKLFF	TGTGCCAGCAGCTCAGGGAGGGGTGAAAAACTGTTTTTT
NA	TRBV7-9	TRBJ2-3	NA	CASSRPPDTQYF	TGTGCCAGCAGCCGACCCCCAGATACGCAGTATTTT
NA	TRBV9	TRBJ1-2	NA	CASSVGGIGGYTF	TGTGCCAGCAGCGTAGGCGGTATAGGTGGCTACACCTTC
NA	TRBV5-6	TRBJ1-5	NA	CASSDGTSGPQHF	TGTGCCAGCAGCGATGGGACGTCGGGGCCCCAGCATTTT
few	TRBV16	TRBJ1-1	NA	CASSQGGRTEAFF	TGTGCCAGCAGCCAAGGAGGGAGAACTGAAGCTTTCTTT
few	TRBV25-1	TRBJ1-5	NA	CASSDLGDQPQHF	TGTGCCAGCAGTGATCTAGGGGACCAGCCCCAGCATTTT
NA	TRBV7-8	TRBJ1-2	TRBD1	CASSKHDRDNYGYTF	TGTGCCAGCAGCAAACACGACAGGGACAACTATGGCTACACCTTC